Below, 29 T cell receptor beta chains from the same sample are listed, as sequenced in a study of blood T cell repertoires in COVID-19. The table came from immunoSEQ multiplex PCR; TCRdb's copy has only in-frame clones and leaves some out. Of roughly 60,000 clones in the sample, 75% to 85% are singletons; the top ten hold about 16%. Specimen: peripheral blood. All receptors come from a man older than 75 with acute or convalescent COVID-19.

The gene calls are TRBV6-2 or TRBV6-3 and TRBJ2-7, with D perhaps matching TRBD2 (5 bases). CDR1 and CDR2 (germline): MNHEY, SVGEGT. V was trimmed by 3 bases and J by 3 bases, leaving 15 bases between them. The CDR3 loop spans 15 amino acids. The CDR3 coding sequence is TGTGCCAGCAGTTATCTAGCACCCGAAGGCTACGAGCAGTACTTC. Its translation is CASSYLAPEGYEQYF.

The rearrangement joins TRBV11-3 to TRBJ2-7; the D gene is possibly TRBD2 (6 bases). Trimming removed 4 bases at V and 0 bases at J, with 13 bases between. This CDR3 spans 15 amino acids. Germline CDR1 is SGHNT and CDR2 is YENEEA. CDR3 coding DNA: TGTGCCAGCAGCTCCCCCGGGGAGGCCTCCTACGAGCAGTACTTC. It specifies CASSSPGEASYEQYF.

The CDR3 nucleotides are TGTGCCTGGAGCCCTCGACAGGGGCTGAACACTGAAGCTTTCTTT. Translated, it gives CAWSPRQGLNTEAFF. The chain uses TRBV30 and TRBJ1-1, with 8 bases that match TRBD1. The CDR3 loop spans 15 amino acids. Trimming took 3 bases from V and 0 from J; bases not matched to a gene: 6. CDR1 and CDR2 from the germline V gene are GTSNPN and SVGIG (reference sequence).

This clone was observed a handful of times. DNA for the CDR3: TGTGCCAGCAGCCGAAGCCGACAGCTCTCTGGAAACACCATATATTTT. This translates into CASSRSRQLSGNTIYF. V usage is TRBV7-9 and J usage is TRBJ1-3; a possible D gene is TRBD1 (5 bases). CDR1 and CDR2 (germline): SEHNR, FQNEAQ (reference sequence). The CDR3 extends over 16 amino acids. With 5 bases removed from V and 0 bases from J, the gap between germline ends came to 14 bases.

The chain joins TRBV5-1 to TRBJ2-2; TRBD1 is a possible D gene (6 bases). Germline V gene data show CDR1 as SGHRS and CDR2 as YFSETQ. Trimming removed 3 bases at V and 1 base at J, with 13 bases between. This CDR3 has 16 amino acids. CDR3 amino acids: CASSSAGVRNTGELFF. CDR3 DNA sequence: TGCGCCAGCAGCTCGGCAGGGGTACGGAACACCGGGGAGCTGTTTTTT.

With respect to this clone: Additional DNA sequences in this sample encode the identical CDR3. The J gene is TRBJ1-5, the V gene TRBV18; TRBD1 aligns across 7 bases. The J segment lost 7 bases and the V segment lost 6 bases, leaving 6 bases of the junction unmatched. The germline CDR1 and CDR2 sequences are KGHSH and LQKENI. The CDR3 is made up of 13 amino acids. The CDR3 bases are TGTGCCAGCTCGCCAGGGGGGGGGCAGCCCCAGCATTTT. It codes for CASSPGGGQPQHF.

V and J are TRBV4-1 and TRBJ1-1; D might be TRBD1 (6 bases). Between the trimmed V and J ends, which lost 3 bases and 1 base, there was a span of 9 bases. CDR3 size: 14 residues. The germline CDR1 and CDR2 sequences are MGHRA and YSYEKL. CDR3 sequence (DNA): TGCGCCAGCAGCCAGGGACATACGAACACTGAAGCTTTCTTT. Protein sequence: CASSQGHTNTEAFF.

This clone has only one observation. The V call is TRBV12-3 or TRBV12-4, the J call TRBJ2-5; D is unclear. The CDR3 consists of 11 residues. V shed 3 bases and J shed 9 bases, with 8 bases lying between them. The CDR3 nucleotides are TGTGCCAGCAGTTTTGACGAGGCCCAGTACTTC. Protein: CASSFDEAQYF.

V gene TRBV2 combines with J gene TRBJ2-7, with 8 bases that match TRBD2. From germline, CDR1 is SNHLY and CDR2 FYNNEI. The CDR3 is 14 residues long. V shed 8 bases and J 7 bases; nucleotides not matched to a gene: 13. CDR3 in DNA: TGTGCCAGCCGCCTCCTGCTAGCGGGCCAGGAGCAGTACTTC. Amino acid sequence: CASRLLLAGQEQYF.

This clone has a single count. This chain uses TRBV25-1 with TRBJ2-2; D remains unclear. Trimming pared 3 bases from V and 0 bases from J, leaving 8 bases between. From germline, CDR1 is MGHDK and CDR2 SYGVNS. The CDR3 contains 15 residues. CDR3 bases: TGTGCCAGCAGTGACCCCGTAACGAACACCGGGGAGCTGTTTTTT. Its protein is CASSDPVTNTGELFF.

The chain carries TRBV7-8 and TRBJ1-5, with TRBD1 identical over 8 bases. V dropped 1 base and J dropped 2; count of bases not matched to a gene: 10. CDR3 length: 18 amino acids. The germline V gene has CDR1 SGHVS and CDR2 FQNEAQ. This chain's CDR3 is CASSLEPGGVFGNQPQHF. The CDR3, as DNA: TGTGCCAGCAGCTTAGAACCAGGGGGCGTGTTTGGCAATCAGCCCCAGCATTTT.

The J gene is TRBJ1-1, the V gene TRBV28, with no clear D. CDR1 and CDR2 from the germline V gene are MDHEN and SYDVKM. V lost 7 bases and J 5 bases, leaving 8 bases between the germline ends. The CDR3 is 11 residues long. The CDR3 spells CASTLGTEAFF. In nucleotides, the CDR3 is TGTGCCAGCACCCTCGGGACTGAAGCTTTCTTT.

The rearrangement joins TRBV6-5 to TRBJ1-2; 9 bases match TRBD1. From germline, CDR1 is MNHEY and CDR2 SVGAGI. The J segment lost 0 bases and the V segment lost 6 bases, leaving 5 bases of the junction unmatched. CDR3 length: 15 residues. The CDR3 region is CASSGGTGSNYGYTF. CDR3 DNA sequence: TGTGCCAGCAGCGGTGGGACAGGGTCTAACTATGGCTACACCTTC.

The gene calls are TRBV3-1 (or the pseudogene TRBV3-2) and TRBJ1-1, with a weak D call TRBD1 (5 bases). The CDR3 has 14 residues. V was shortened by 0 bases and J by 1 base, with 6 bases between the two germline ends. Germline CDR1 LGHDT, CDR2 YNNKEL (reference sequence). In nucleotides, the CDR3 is TGTGCCAGCAGCCAAGAGGGGGGGAACACTGAAGCTTTCTTT. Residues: CASSQEGGNTEAFF.

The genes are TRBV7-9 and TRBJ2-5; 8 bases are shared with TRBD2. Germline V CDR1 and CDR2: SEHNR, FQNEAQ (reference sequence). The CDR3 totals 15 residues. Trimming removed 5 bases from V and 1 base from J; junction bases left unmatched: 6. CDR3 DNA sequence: TGTGCCAGCAGCCTTAGCGGGGTACGCCAAGAGACCCAGTACTTC. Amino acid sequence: CASSLSGVRQETQYF.

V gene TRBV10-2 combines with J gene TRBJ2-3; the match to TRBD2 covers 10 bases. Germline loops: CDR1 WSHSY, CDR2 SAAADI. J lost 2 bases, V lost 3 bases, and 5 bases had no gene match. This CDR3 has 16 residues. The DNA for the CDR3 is TGCGCCAGCAGTGATAGGACTAGCGGTGTCACAGATACGCAGTATTTT. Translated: CASSDRTSGVTDTQYF.

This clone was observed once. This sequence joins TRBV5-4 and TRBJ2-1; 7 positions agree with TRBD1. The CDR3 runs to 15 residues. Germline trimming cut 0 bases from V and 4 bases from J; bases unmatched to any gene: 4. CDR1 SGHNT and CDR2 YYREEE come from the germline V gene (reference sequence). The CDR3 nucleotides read TGTGCCAGCAGCTTGGAGGGGGCCCGATACAATGAGCAGTTCTTC. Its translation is CASSLEGARYNEQFF. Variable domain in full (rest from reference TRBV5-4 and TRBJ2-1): ETGVTQSPTHLIKTRGQQVTLRCSSQSGHNTVSWYQQALGQGPQFIFQYYREEENGRGNFPPRFSGLQFPNYSSELNVNALELDDSALYLCASSLEGARYNEQFFGPGTRLTVL.

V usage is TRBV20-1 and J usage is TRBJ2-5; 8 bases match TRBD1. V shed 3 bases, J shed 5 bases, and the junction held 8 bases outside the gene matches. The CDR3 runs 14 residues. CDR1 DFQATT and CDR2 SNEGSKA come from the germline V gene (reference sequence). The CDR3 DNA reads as TGCAGTGCTAGTCCCCAGGGGGCTTGGGAGACCCAGTACTTC. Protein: CSASPQGAWETQYF.

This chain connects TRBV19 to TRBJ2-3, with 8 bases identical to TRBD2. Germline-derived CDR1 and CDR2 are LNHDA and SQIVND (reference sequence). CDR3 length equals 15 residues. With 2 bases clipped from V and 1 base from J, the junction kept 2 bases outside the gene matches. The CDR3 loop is CASSIRRGGTDTQYF. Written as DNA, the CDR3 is TGTGCCAGTAGTATACGGCGGGGGGGCACAGATACGCAGTATTTT.

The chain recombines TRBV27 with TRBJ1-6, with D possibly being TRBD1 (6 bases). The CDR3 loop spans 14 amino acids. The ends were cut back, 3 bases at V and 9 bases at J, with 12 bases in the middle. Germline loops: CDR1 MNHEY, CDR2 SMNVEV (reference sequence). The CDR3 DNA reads TGTGCCAGCAGTTTCAGGGGAGAAGGTTCACCCCTCCACTTT. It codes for CASSFRGEGSPLHF.

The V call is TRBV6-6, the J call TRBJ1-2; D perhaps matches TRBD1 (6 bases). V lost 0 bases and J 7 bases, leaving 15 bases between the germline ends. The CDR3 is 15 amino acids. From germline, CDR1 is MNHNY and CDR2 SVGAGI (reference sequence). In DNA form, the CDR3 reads TGTGCCAGCAGTTACTCGGACGGGGGGCTGGCTGGCTACACCTTC. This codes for CASSYSDGGLAGYTF.

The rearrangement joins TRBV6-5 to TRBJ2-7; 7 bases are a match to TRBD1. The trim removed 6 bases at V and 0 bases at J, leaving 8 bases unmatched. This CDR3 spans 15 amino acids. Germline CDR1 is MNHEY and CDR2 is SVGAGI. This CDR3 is CASRDRKSSSYEQYF. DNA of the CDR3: TGTGCCAGCAGGGACAGGAAATCAAGCTCCTACGAGCAGTACTTC.

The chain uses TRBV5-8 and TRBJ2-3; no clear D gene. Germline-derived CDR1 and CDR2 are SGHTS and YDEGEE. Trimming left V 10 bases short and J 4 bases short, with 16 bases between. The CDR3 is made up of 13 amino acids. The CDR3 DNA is TGTGCCGCCGAGTCCGATGATCCAGATACGCAGTATTTT. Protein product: CAAESDDPDTQYF.

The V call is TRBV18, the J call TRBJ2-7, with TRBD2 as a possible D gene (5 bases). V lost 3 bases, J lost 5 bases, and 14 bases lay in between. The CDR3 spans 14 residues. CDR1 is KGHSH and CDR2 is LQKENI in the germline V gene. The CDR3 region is CASSPVGGNNEQYF. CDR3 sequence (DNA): TGTGCCAGCTCACCGGTAGGAGGTAACAACGAGCAGTACTTC.

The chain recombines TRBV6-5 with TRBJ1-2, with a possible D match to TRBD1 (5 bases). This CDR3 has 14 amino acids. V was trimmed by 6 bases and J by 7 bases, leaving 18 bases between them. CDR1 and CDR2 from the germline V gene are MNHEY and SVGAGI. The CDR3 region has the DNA TGTGCCAGCAGCAAGCTCGACAGCTCTTCTGGCTACACCTTC. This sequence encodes CASSKLDSSSGYTF.

CDR3 amino acids: CASSFRSPDRNTEAFF. The DNA of the CDR3 is TGTGCCAGCAGCTTTAGATCCCCCGACAGGAACACTGAAGCTTTCTTT. The genes are TRBV11-2 and TRBJ1-1; perhaps TRBD1 as D (5 bases). From germline, CDR1 is SGHAT and CDR2 FQNNGV. V was clipped by 3 bases and J by 1 base, with 15 bases between them. The CDR3 covers 16 residues. The whole variable domain, remainder taken from reference TRBV11-2 and TRBJ1-1, is EAGVAQSPRYKIIEKRQSVAFWCNPISGHATLYWYQQILGQGPKLLIQFQNNGVVDDSQLPKDRFSAERLKGVDSTLKIQPAKLEDSAVYLCASSFRSPDRNTEAFFGQGTRLTVV.

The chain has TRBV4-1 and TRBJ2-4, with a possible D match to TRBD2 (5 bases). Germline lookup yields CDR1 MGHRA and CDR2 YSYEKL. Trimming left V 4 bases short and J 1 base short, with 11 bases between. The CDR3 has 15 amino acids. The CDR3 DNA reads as TGCGCCAGCAGCCTCGAGGGTACGGCCAAAAACATTCAGTACTTC. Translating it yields CASSLEGTAKNIQYF.

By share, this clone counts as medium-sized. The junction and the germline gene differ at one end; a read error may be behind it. CDR3: CASSLGTGGTTDTQYF. The CDR3 region has the DNA TGTGCTAGCAGCTTAGGTACGGGGGGCACCACAGATACGCAGTATTTT. The gene calls are TRBV7-7 and TRBJ2-3; a possible D gene is TRBD2 (7 bases). Germline CDR1 is SSHAT and CDR2 is FNYEAQ (reference sequence). The CDR3 sequence is 16 residues long.

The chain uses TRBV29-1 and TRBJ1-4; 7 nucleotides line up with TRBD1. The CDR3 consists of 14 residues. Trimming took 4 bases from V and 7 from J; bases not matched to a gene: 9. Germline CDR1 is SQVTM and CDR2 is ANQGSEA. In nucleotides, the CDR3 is TGCAGCGTTGCTTTGGTGGAGGGGGCTGAAAAACTGTTTTTT. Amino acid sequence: CSVALVEGAEKLFF.